This T cell receptor beta chain emerged from a study of neurological immune-mediated disorders. V gave up 3 bases and J gave up 4 bases, with 17 bases separating them. This CDR3 contains 16 residues. Germline CDR1 SGHDT, CDR2 YYEEEE. Over 190 million TCR-beta sequences (from 15-18 subjects) were yielded by each sequencing run. In TCRdb, the 5' RACE reads were re-called with MiXCR into one record per CDR3 protein. This table holds approximately 19,000 distinct CDR3 sequences, 7.5% found once. This clonotype has a count of ten or more. The antigen remains unidentified. Study-wide results and caveats: Multiple sclerosis was found to have the least TCR clonal expansion, below healthy controls, and HTLV-1-associated myelopathy the most. The absence of shared CDR3 amino acid sequences among expanded clones across subjects suggests private repertoires in all groups.

Sequenced input: CD8+ T cells from blood. The gene calls are TRBV5-6 and TRBJ2-1; D may be TRBD2 (7 bases). The clonotype originates from a woman in her thirties with HTLV-1-associated myelopathy (HAM/TSP). CDR3 amino acids: CASSSNRDYLYNEQFF. In DNA form, the CDR3 reads TGTGCCAGCAGCTCCAACAGGGACTATCTTTACAATGAGCAGTTCTTC.